The 14 T cell receptor beta chains below all came from one sample that was sequenced in a study of prognosis after radiotherapy for stage I lung cancer. Two-round multiplex PCR on genomic DNA was the method by which TCR beta CDR3 was amplified. Round one of PCR was performed, and it used primers specific to each TRBV and TRBJ gene. TCRdb passed the multiplex PCR reads through MiXCR, listing each CDR3 protein once. This table holds roughly 38,000 distinct CDR3 sequences, around a quarter found once. The sequencing used PBMCs, collected before or after stereotactic body radiation therapy (not recorded which). These receptor sequences come from a donor over 45 with non-small cell lung cancer.

This clonotype was seen repeatedly, ten times or more. The rearrangement joins TRBV4-1 to TRBJ2-7, with 10 bases fitting TRBD2. V was pared by 4 bases and J by 4 bases, with 13 bases of the junction left unmatched. The CDR3 contains 17 residues. The germline V gene encodes CDR1 MGHRA and CDR2 YSYEKL. DNA of the CDR3: TGCGCCAGCAGCCCAGTGACTAGCGGGTCCACAGGGTACGAGCAGTACTTC. Its protein product is CASSPVTSGSTGYEQYF.

A few counts support this clonotype. The CDR3 sequence is CASSLEGVTAGGQQETQYF. The CDR3 nucleotides are TGTGCCAGCAGCTTAGAGGGGGTGACAGCTGGGGGCCAACAAGAGACCCAGTACTTC. The chain couples TRBV7-2 to TRBJ2-5; D possibly corresponds to TRBD1 (6 bases). This CDR3 is built from 19 residues. The germline gives CDR1 SGHTA, CDR2 FQGNSA. With 1 base removed from V and 2 bases from J, the gap between germline ends came to 23 bases.

This clonotype showed up many times. The chain employs TRBV28 and TRBJ1-6; D possibly corresponds to TRBD1 (5 bases). This CDR3 comprises 16 residues. Germline CDR1 and CDR2: MDHEN and SYDVKM. Trimming shortened V by 3 bases and J by 9 bases, and 18 bases separated the two germline ends. Here the CDR3 DNA reads TGTGCCAGCAGTTTTCTGTCCGGGGGAGCGGGTTCACCCCTCCACTTT. It encodes CASSFLSGGAGSPLHF. The variable domain in full, with the rest retrieved from reference TRBV28 and TRBJ1-6, is DVKVTQSSRYLVKRTGEKVFLECVQDMDHENMFWYRQDPGLGLRLIYFSYDVKMKEKGDIPEGYSVSREKKERFSLILESASTNQTSMYLCASSFLSGGAGSPLHFGNGTRLTVT.

This clonotype was counted many times. The chain employs TRBV27 and TRBJ2-6, with unresolved D. The germline V and J ends were trimmed by 6 bases and 0 bases, with 6 bases remaining between them. The CDR3 contains 14 residues. Germline values: CDR1 MNHEY, CDR2 SMNVEV (reference sequence). CDR3 in DNA: TGTGCCAGCAGGTCGGGCTCTGGGGCCAACGTCCTGACTTTC. It yields the protein CASRSGSGANVLTF.

In this sample, this clonotype turned up many times. This chain connects TRBV19 to TRBJ1-4; TRBD1 is a possible D gene (6 bases). With 4 bases removed from V and 8 bases from J, the gap between germline ends came to 17 bases. This CDR3 comprises 15 residues. The germline CDR1 and CDR2 sequences are LNHDA and SQIVND (reference sequence). Here the CDR3 DNA reads TGTGCCAGTAGTACCCTTCGACAGGATATAGAAAAACTGTTTTTT. Translated: CASSTLRQDIEKLFF.

CDR3 bases: TGTGCCAGCAGCTTTATCACAGGGGTGTTAGGGCTCTCCTACGAGCAGTACTTC. Its protein is CASSFITGVLGLSYEQYF. The chain uses TRBV5-5 and TRBJ2-7; 7 nucleotides match TRBD1. Germline V lookup: CDR1 SGHKS, CDR2 YYEKEE (reference sequence). Unmatched junction bases numbered 14, after V lost 2 bases and J lost 0 bases. There are 18 residues in the CDR3.

The rearrangement links TRBV12-3 or TRBV12-4 to TRBJ2-7, with D perhaps TRBD1 (5 bases). The CDR3 spans 17 residues. Trimming left V 5 bases short and J 0 bases short, with 20 bases between. The CDR3, as DNA: TGTGCCAGCAGTCCAACAGGTGGCGTTGGGGACTCCTACGAGCAGTACTTC. Its translation: CASSPTGGVGDSYEQYF.

This clonotype was found many times. The gene calls are TRBV27 and TRBJ1-4; D may be TRBD1 (6 bases). Germline V gene sequence: CDR1 MNHEY, CDR2 SMNVEV (reference sequence). This CDR3 spans 15 amino acids. V lost 4 bases to trimming and J lost 5 bases, with 14 bases between them. CDR3 DNA sequence: TGTGCCAGCAGTTATTGGGGACACAGGAATGAAAAACTGTTTTTT. Its protein is CASSYWGHRNEKLFF.

Many counts were recorded for this clonotype. This chain uses TRBV5-1 with TRBJ2-1, with TRBD1 matching over 8 bases. V shed 0 bases, J shed 12 bases, and the junction held 8 bases outside the gene matches. Germline lookup yields CDR1 SGHRS and CDR2 YFSETQ. The CDR3 sequence is 14 residues long. The CDR3 spells CASSLAMAGGGQFF. CDR3 in DNA: TGCGCCAGCAGCTTGGCCATGGCAGGGGGCGGGCAGTTCTTC.

This clonotype was recorded at least ten times. V is TRBV5-5 and J is TRBJ1-4; a weak D match, TRBD1 (6 bases). The germline gives CDR1 SGHKS, CDR2 YYEKEE (reference sequence). V was clipped by 0 bases and J by 8 bases, with 11 bases between them. The CDR3 is made up of 14 amino acids. The CDR3 bases are TGTGCCAGCAGCTTGGCGGGGGCAGCCGAAAAACTGTTTTTT. Translation: CASSLAGAAEKLFF.

About this clonotype: Just one base apart from a much larger clone, this may be a read error. This rearrangement joins TRBV29-1 to TRBJ1-2; D gene unclear. Germline V gives CDR1 SQVTM, CDR2 ANQGSEA. The CDR3 has 13 residues. The CDR3 DNA reads TGCATCGTTGAAGTAAACGGGAACTATGGCTACACCTTC. Protein: CIVEVNGNYGYTF.

In this sample, this clonotype turned up many times. The gene calls are TRBV7-9 and TRBJ2-3; D ambiguous. This CDR3 has 13 residues. With 5 bases removed from V and 2 bases from J, the gap between germline ends came to 8 bases. Per germline, CDR1 SEHNR and CDR2 FQNEAQ (reference sequence). This CDR3 reads CASSPRVTDTQYF. The CDR3 bases are TGTGCCAGCAGCCCCCGAGTCACAGATACGCAGTATTTT. Complete variable domain (other parts from reference TRBV7-9 and TRBJ2-3): DTGVSQNPRHKITKRGQNVTFRCDPISEHNRLYWYRQTLGQGPEFLTYFQNEAQLEKSRLLSDRFSAERPKGSFSTLEIQRTEQGDSAMYLCASSPRVTDTQYFGPGTRLTVL.

The sample holds many counts of this clonotype. The chain couples TRBV6-1 to TRBJ2-1; the match to TRBD2 covers 9 bases. J was trimmed by 4 bases and V by 9 bases; bases with no gene match: 4. The CDR3 loop spans 13 amino acids. The germline V gene has CDR1 MNHNS and CDR2 SASEGT. The CDR3 coding sequence is TGTGCCAGTCGCGGGGGGGGTTACAATGAGCAGTTCTTC. Protein: CASRGGGYNEQFF.

A remark on this clonotype: At one end, the junction sequence differs from germline, possibly due to a read error. The V and J genes are TRBV27 and TRBJ2-5, with TRBD2 identical over 12 bases. Germline V gene lookup returns CDR1 MNHEY and CDR2 SMNVEV (reference sequence). There are 17 residues in the CDR3. The CDR3 protein is CASILGKTSGGQETQYF. CDR3 in DNA: TGTGCCAGCATTCTCGGCAAGACTAGCGGGGGCCAAGAGACCCAGTATTTC.